This TCR beta chain was captured in a study of blood T cell repertoires in COVID-19. The age range of participants was 18 to 89 years, with residence in about two dozen US areas. Each participant's cohort was designated according to participant-reported clinical history. As processed by the authors: The authors estimated nucleated cell counts from reference gene primer amplification. Repertoires were generated with immunoSEQ multiplex PCR, while TCRdb's copy carries only in-frame clones and drops some. V, J and clone size are taken as reported in that table, and D and trimming were inferred from the DNA itself. The repertoire holds hundreds of thousands of clones, 87% seen once, with approximately 5.7% in the top ten. CDR1 LGHDT and CDR2 YNNKEL come from the germline V gene (reference sequence). The CDR3 extends over 16 amino acids. Trimming cost V 3 bases and J 2 bases; bases outside gene matches: 5.

V gene TRBV3-1 (or the pseudogene TRBV3-2) combines with J gene TRBJ2-3; 10 nucleotides line up with TRBD2. Source material: PBMCs or T cells enriched from blood (not recorded which). This clonotype was obtained from a middle-aged woman who had recovered from COVID-19. CDR3 residues: CASSHRSGRDTDTQYF. DNA of the CDR3: TGTGCCAGCAGCCACCGCAGCGGGAGGGACACAGATACGCAGTATTTT.